What follows are 19 T cell receptor beta chains derived from one specimen sequenced in a study of cytomegalovirus exposure and HLA in healthy donors. The PCR contained 60 Vbeta and 13 Jbeta primers. Assay: immunoSEQ multiplex PCR; the TCRdb copy retains only in-frame clones and omits some. This table has roughly 100,000 clones, 63% appearing once. The sequencing input was PBMCs. These receptor sequences come from a human donor in good health.

This chain links TRBV2 with TRBJ1-1; possibly TRBD1 for D (5 bases). Germline values: CDR1 SNHLY, CDR2 FYNNEI. The CDR3 is made up of 14 amino acids. The germline V and J ends were trimmed by 6 bases and 2 bases, with 13 bases remaining between them. DNA for the CDR3: TGTGCCAGCAGGGCTCCCGGGACTAACACTGAAGCTTTCTTT. Amino acid sequence: CASRAPGTNTEAFF.

The chain couples TRBV28 to TRBJ1-1; TRBD1 matches at 9 bases. The CDR3 spans 15 residues. Trimming removed 3 bases from V and 1 base from J; junction bases left unmatched: 3. Germline assignment: CDR1 MDHEN and CDR2 SYDVKM. CDR3 sequence: CASSLWTGANTEAFF. In DNA, the CDR3 is TGTGCCAGCAGTTTGTGGACAGGGGCGAACACTGAAGCTTTCTTT.

A note on this clone: Germline and junction disagree at one end, which may indicate a read error. Other DNA sequences from this sample encode an identical CDR3 as well. The chain recombines TRBV5-1 with TRBJ1-4; TRBD1 matches 9 bases. CDR1 and CDR2 from the germline V gene are SGHRS and YFSETQ. There are 16 residues in the CDR3. CDR3 region: CASSLDPGQGNEKLFF. CDR3 DNA: TGCGCCAGCAGCTTGGATCCGGGACAGGGAAATGAAAAGCTGTTTTTT.

With respect to this clone: The junction departs from germline at one end; a sequencing error may be responsible. The chain recombines TRBV28 with TRBJ1-2; TRBD1 agrees at 9 bases. The germline V gene encodes CDR1 MDHEN and CDR2 SYDVKM. CDR3 size: 13 residues. The CDR3 DNA sequence: TGTGCCAGCAATTTACAGGGGGCTTATGGCTACACCTTC. It is translated as CASNLQGAYGYTF.

This clone was counted a few times. The genes are TRBV6-1 and TRBJ2-5; D is unclear. Germline CDR1 and CDR2: MNHNS and SASEGT. The CDR3 runs 14 residues. V was shortened by 1 base and J by 2 bases, with 8 bases between the two germline ends. This CDR3 reads CASSEVSRQETQYF. In nucleotides, the CDR3 is TGTGCCAGCAGTGAAGTCTCCAGGCAAGAGACCCAGTACTTC.

The chain combines TRBV19 with TRBJ1-1; possible D gene TRBD1, 6 bases. This CDR3 has 13 residues. V lost 3 bases and J 7 bases, leaving 12 bases between the germline ends. Germline V lookup: CDR1 LNHDA, CDR2 SQIVND (reference sequence). The CDR3 DNA sequence: TGTGCCAGTAGTATTAACAGGGCGGATGAAGCTTTCTTT. It yields the protein CASSINRADEAFF.

The chain has TRBV5-1 and TRBJ2-1, with 7 bases that match TRBD2. Germline V gene lookup returns CDR1 SGHRS and CDR2 YFSETQ. With V trimmed by 4 bases and J by 3 bases, 10 bases remained unmatched. This CDR3 has 16 amino acids. In DNA, the CDR3 is TGCGCCAGCAGCGTCTCTAGCCGGGGGGACTACAATGAGCAGTTCTTC. Translated: CASSVSSRGDYNEQFF. Together with reference TRBV5-1 and TRBJ2-1, the CDR3 gives the full variable domain: KAGVTQTPRYLIKTRGQQVTLSCSPISGHRSVSWYQQTPGQGLQFLFEYFSETQRNKGNFPGRFSGRQFSNSRSEMNVSTLELGDSALYLCASSVSSRGDYNEQFFGPGTRLTVL.

This clone showed up just once. This rearrangement joins TRBV6-4 to TRBJ2-6, with TRBD1 matching over 9 bases. V was clipped by 4 bases and J by 0 bases; unmatched bases: 7. The CDR3 sequence is 18 residues long. The germline gives CDR1 MRHNA, CDR2 SNTAGT. This CDR3 reads CASSVPRDRDSGANVLTF. Here the CDR3 DNA reads TGTGCCAGCAGTGTCCCCCGGGACAGGGACTCTGGGGCCAACGTCCTGACTTTC.

A few counts support this clone. The chain uses TRBV27 and TRBJ1-1; tentative D call: TRBD1 (5 bases). The V gene lost 4 bases and the J gene lost 5 bases, with 11 bases spanning the gap. The germline CDR1 and CDR2 sequences are MNHEY and SMNVEV (reference sequence). The CDR3 has 13 residues. As DNA, the CDR3 is TGTGCCAGCAGTTGGGGGACTGGTACTGAAGCTTTCTTT. Its protein product is CASSWGTGTEAFF.

The V gene is TRBV9, the J gene TRBJ2-6, with 7 bases matching TRBD2. J was trimmed by 0 bases and V by 1 base; bases with no gene match: 7. The germline gives CDR1 SGDLS, CDR2 YYNGEE. This CDR3 has 18 residues. CDR3 sequence: CASSVYEGGISGANVLTF. CDR3 coding DNA: TGTGCCAGCAGCGTATATGAGGGAGGGATCTCTGGGGCCAACGTCCTGACTTTC.

This sequence joins TRBV19 and TRBJ2-5; D perhaps matches TRBD2 (6 bases). The CDR3 contains 16 residues. Germline V gene data show CDR1 as LNHDA and CDR2 as SQIVND (reference sequence). V lost 5 bases and J lost 5, with 21 bases in between. CDR3 residues: CASSPLAPVGRETQYF. The CDR3 bases are TGTGCCAGTAGTCCCCTAGCGCCAGTAGGAAGGGAGACCCAGTACTTC. Full variable domain (rest looked up from reference TRBV19 and TRBJ2-5): DGGITQSPKYLFRKEGQNVTLSCEQNLNHDAMYWYRQDPGQGLRLIYYSQIVNDFQKGDIAEGYSVSREKKESFPLTVTSAQKNPTAFYLCASSPLAPVGRETQYFGPGTRLLVL.

The rearrangement links TRBV7-9 to TRBJ1-4, with 8 bases lining up with TRBD1. CDR3 length: 15 amino acids. Germline assignment: CDR1 SEHNR and CDR2 FQNEAQ (reference sequence). Trimming at V came to 4 bases and at J to 3 bases, leaving 4 bases not matched to a gene. CDR3 loop: CASSSQGAANEKLFF. CDR3 coding DNA: TGTGCCAGCAGCTCCCAGGGGGCGGCTAATGAAAAACTGTTTTTT.

This clone turned up a few times. The chain uses TRBV19 and TRBJ1-1; 7 bases are a match to TRBD1. There are 15 residues in the CDR3. J lost 2 bases, V lost 5 bases, and 8 bases had no gene match. Germline CDR1 reads LNHDA; CDR2 reads SQIVND (reference sequence). CDR3 in amino acids: CASSPGPGGNTEAFF. CDR3 in DNA: TGTGCCAGTAGTCCGGGTCCAGGGGGAAACACTGAAGCTTTCTTT.

This clone was observed a single time. The chain is built from TRBV6-5 and TRBJ1-2, with D possibly being TRBD1 (5 bases). The germline V gene encodes CDR1 MNHEY and CDR2 SVGAGI. The CDR3 spans 13 residues. CDR3 protein: CGAGRGEDYGYTF. The DNA of the CDR3 is TGTGGGGCAGGGAGGGGCGAGGACTATGGCTACACCTTC.

CDR3 nucleotides: TGTGCCACCGAGGGACAGGGGGTCACAGATACGCAGTATTTT. Amino acid sequence: CATEGQGVTDTQYF. V is TRBV2 and J is TRBJ2-3, with TRBD1 matching over 11 bases. Germline trimming cut 10 bases from V and 2 bases from J; bases unmatched to any gene: 5. Germline values: CDR1 SNHLY, CDR2 FYNNEI. The CDR3 sequence is 14 residues long.

This chain links TRBV6-1 with TRBJ2-3; the D is unclear. The CDR3 is made up of 15 amino acids. Looked up from germline, CDR1 is MNHNS and CDR2 is SASEGT. V dropped 8 bases and J dropped 4 bases, with 19 bases sitting between them. The CDR3 bases are TGTGCCAGCTTTGCCCAAAGACGGGTCTCAGATACGCAGTATTTT. Protein product: CASFAQRRVSDTQYF.

CDR3 loop: CSGQGATEAFF. CDR3 nucleotide sequence: TGCAGCGGACAGGGGGCCACTGAAGCTTTCTTT. The rearrangement links TRBV29-1 to TRBJ1-1; 10 nucleotides align to TRBD1. The V segment lost 7 bases and the J segment 4 bases; nucleotides outside the gene matches: 0. Germline CDR1 is SQVTM and CDR2 is ANQGSEA. The CDR3 totals 11 residues.

V is TRBV5-1 and J is TRBJ2-7, with 7 bases identical to TRBD2. The CDR3 loop spans 16 amino acids. Germline V CDR1 and CDR2: SGHRS, YFSETQ. Trimming took 4 bases from V and 6 from J; bases not matched to a gene: 16. CDR3 amino acids: CASSPDKARREVEQYF. For the CDR3, the DNA is TGCGCCAGCAGCCCCGACAAGGCCCGCCGGGAGGTCGAGCAGTACTTC.

The chain recombines TRBV6-1 with TRBJ1-1; D possibly corresponds to TRBD1 (6 bases). Germline V gene lookup returns CDR1 MNHNS and CDR2 SASEGT. This CDR3 has 15 amino acids. The V and J ends lost 5 bases and 0 bases respectively, with 13 bases between them. This chain's CDR3 is CASSPGVAMNTEAFF. CDR3 bases: TGTGCCAGCAGTCCAGGGGTCGCTATGAACACTGAAGCTTTCTTT.